These T cell receptor beta chains were read from a single sample in a study of breast tumors, draining lymph nodes, adjacent tissues. From the multiplex PCR reads, TCRdb called clonotypes with MiXCR, one entry per CDR3 protein. Of 55,000 to 75,000 distinct CDR3 sequences listed, 40% to 45% are singletons. Source material: breast tumor tissue. These receptors all stem from a female donor with breast cancer. Some clones in this sample may be carry-over from other donors' samples. Both conserved end residues are part of each CDR3. A D gene is named only where the DNA matches it firmly. The listing skips clone size in some rows; elsewhere it reads once, few, many or a size class.

j_call v_call clone_size d_call cdr3_nt cdr3_aa
TRBJ2-3 TRBV20-1 many TRBD1 TGCAGTGCCCCACGGACAGGGGCAGATACGCAGTATTTT CSAPRTGADTQYF
TRBJ1-5 TRBV5-5 . TRBD1 TGTGCCAGCAGCTTATTGCCAGGGGGGGATCGGCCCCAGCATTTT CASSLLPGGDRPQHF
TRBJ2-5 TRBV12-3/TRBV12-4 many . TGTGCCAGCAGCTCCAACCTAGAGACCCAGTACTTC CASSSNLETQYF
TRBJ2-5 TRBV6-6 many . TGTGCCAGCAGTTATGAAGGGCACCCCGTCAAGACCCAGTACTTC CASSYEGHPVKTQYF
TRBJ1-5 TRBV19 . . TGTGCCAGTAGTTTCTCGGCACACAATCAGCCCTGGCATTTT CASSFSAHNQPWHF
TRBJ1-5 TRBV7-8 once . TGTGCCAGCAGCTTCCCCCCGCGGGGTAGCACCAATCAGCCCCAGCATTTT CASSFPPRGSTNQPQHF
TRBJ2-5 TRBV9 . TRBD2 TGTGCCAGCAGCGTAGAGAGCGGGAGCCCGGAGACCCAGTACTTC CASSVESGSPETQYF
TRBJ2-5 TRBV6-9 . TRBD1 TGTGCCACCCCCCCCGACAGGGGGCGAGGAGAGACCCAGTACTTC CATPPDRGRGETQYF
TRBJ2-5 TRBV20-1 many TRBD1 TGCAGTGCCCGCGGGGGGACAGGGGGCTTGTGGGAGACCCAGTACTTC CSARGGTGGLWETQYF
TRBJ2-1 TRBV27 many TRBD1 TGTGCCAGCAGTACAGGGACAGGGGGCAATGAGCAGTTCTTC CASSTGTGGNEQFF
TRBJ2-7 TRBV27 many . TGTGCCAGCAGTTTATCCGACCCGGGACGCTACGAGCAGTACTTC CASSLSDPGRYEQYF
TRBJ2-7 TRBV7-2 . . TGTGCCAGCAGCTTTCAGCCCAGCTCCTACGAGCAGTACTTC CASSFQPSSYEQYF
TRBJ2-6 TRBV4-3 many TRBD1 TGCGCCAGCAGCCAAGATACGCCCCTAGGGACAGGGGGTTCGCATGGGGCCAACGTCCTGACTTTC CASSQDTPLGTGGSHGANVLTF
TRBJ2-2 TRBV15 many TRBD1 TGTGCCACCAGCAGAGATCCCTATATTGGGGACAGGGGGTTAGGGGAGCTGTTTTTT CATSRDPYIGDRGLGELFF
TRBJ1-1 TRBV12-3/TRBV12-4 few TRBD1 TGTGCCAGCAGCTGGGGACAGACAGAAGCTTTCTTT CASSWGQTEAFF
TRBJ1-6 TRBV30 many TRBD1 TGTGCCTGCCAAAATCCGGGACAGGGAAATTCACCCCTCCACTTT CACQNPGQGNSPLHF
TRBJ2-3 TRBV7-3 many TRBD2 TGTGCCAGCGGTCCTAGCGGTATCACAGATACGCAGTATTTT CASGPSGITDTQYF
TRBJ2-5 TRBV20-1 many . TGCAGTGCTAGAGATGGTCAGGGTAGGGGAGAGACCCAGTACTTC CSARDGQGRGETQYF
TRBJ2-7 TRBV2 once . TGTGTCAGCAGCGAATGGGAACAGTACACCTACGAGCAGTACTTC CVSSEWEQYTYEQYF
TRBJ1-4 TRBV12-3/TRBV12-4 . . TGTGCCAGCAGTATCACGACTAGCGGGGGTGATGAAAAACTGTTTTTT CASSITTSGGDEKLFF
TRBJ2-1 TRBV6-1 . TRBD2 TGTGCCAGCAGACACGGACTAGCGGGGGGGACCAATGAGCAGTTCTTC CASRHGLAGGTNEQFF
TRBJ2-7 TRBV19 many TRBD1 TGTGCCAGTAGTATCGTCGGGACAGGGTACCACGAGCAGTACTTC CASSIVGTGYHEQYF
TRBJ2-2 TRBV5-6 few . TGTGCCAGCAGCTACAGGGAACCCACCGGGGAGCTGTTTTTT CASSYREPTGELFF
TRBJ2-3 TRBV7-8 medium-sized . TGTGCCAGCAGCTTTGCCCCATCACGTAACACAGATACGCAGTATTTT CASSFAPSRNTDTQYF
TRBJ2-1 TRBV29-1 many . TGCAGCGTTGTTCCCAGGTCCTCCTACAATGAGCAGTTCTTC CSVVPRSSYNEQFF
TRBJ2-3 TRBV7-2 medium-sized . TGTGCCAGCAGCTTAACAGATACGCAGTATTTT CASSLTDTQYF
TRBJ2-3 TRBV3-1 many . TGTGCCAGCAGCCCGAGACAGGGACTGGGCACAGATACGCAGTATTTT CASSPRQGLGTDTQYF
TRBJ2-7 TRBV9 . TRBD2 TGTGCCAGCAGCGTAGGGCCGGGACTAGCAGGCACCTACGAGCAATACTTC CASSVGPGLAGTYEQYF
TRBJ1-2 TRBV6-2/TRBV6-3 many . TGTGCCAGCAGTTACGACAGGAGGGGCTACACCTTC CASSYDRRGYTF
TRBJ1-6 TRBV7-2 once . TGTGCCAGCAACTTACCCCGAGCCTATAATTCACCCCTCCACTTT CASNLPRAYNSPLHF
TRBJ1-6 TRBV9 many . TGTGCCAGCGGCAATTCACCCCTCCACTTT CASGNSPLHF